The rows below give T cell receptor beta chains drawn from one sample of a study of OX40 agonist ivuxolimab in advanced cancers. This table comes from immunoSEQ multiplex PCR, and its TCRdb copy is limited to in-frame clones, with some not included. In the table there are about 36,000 clones, 79% of which are singletons. Sequences were derived from CD4+ or CD8+ T cells sorted from blood, sampled in a trial of the OX40 agonist ivuxolimab. Receptors originate from an adult with an advanced solid tumor such as melanoma, head and neck, liver or kidney cancer. The CDR3 runs from the conserved cysteine through the conserved F or W. The D gene is left open where the match is weak. Clone size appears in some rows only: once, few, many, or a class for an expanded clone.

cdr3_nt cdr3_aa j_call clone_size v_call d_call
TGTGCCAGCAGCAACTCTTACAATGAGCAGTTCTTC CASSNSYNEQFF TRBJ2-1 - TRBV11-3 -
TGTGCCAGCAGCCAAGAGGGGGGGCCCTACGAGCAGTACTTC CASSQEGGPYEQYF TRBJ2-7 - TRBV4-2 -
TGTGCCAGCTCTGGTGGGGGTAGGAATGAAAAACTGTTTTTT CASSGGGRNEKLFF TRBJ1-4 - TRBV6-1 -
TGTGCCAGCAGCAGGAGCTTATGGGGGGCAGACACCATATATTTT CASSRSLWGADTIYF TRBJ1-3 once TRBV6-5 -
TGCAGCGTTGTTTGGTCCCCGGTGGGCACCGGGGAGCTGTTTTTT CSVVWSPVGTGELFF TRBJ2-2 once TRBV29-1 -
TGTGCCAGCAGCTTAGTTGCTAGCGGGGGGGCTTTCTACAATGAGCAGTTCTTC CASSLVASGGAFYNEQFF TRBJ2-1 - TRBV7-8 TRBD2
TGTGCCAGCAGTTGGGACGGTCGGAATTCACCCCTCCACTTT CASSWDGRNSPLHF TRBJ1-6 - TRBV27 -
TGTGCCAGCTCACCACTGGGGACTAGCGGGGGTACAGATACGCAGTATTTT CASSPLGTSGGTDTQYF TRBJ2-3 - TRBV18 TRBD2
TGTGCCATCGCCCCCGGGACTAGCGGATACAATGAGCAGTTCTTC CAIAPGTSGYNEQFF TRBJ2-1 - TRBV10-3 TRBD2
TGTGCCAGCAGTGCTCCCGGGACGGCTAGCACAGATACGCAGTATTTT CASSAPGTASTDTQYF TRBJ2-3 - TRBV6-1 -
TGTGCCAGCAGTTGGGGGACAGACCATCACGAGCAGTACTTC CASSWGTDHHEQYF TRBJ2-7 - TRBV27 TRBD1
TGTGCCAGCAGTGAACCCACAGGGGGTAGCACAGATACGCAGTATTTT CASSEPTGGSTDTQYF TRBJ2-3 - TRBV25-1 TRBD1
TGTGCCAGCAGTCGGGTGGGGGTGACGGGGGTCGAGCAGTACTTC CASSRVGVTGVEQYF TRBJ2-7 - TRBV28 -
TGTGCCAGCAGCTTATGGAGCGGGGAGGACAATGAGCAGTTCTTC CASSLWSGEDNEQFF TRBJ2-1 - TRBV7-9 TRBD2
TGTGCCAGCAGCTCTCGTGGACAATCGAACACCGGGGAGCTGTTTTTT CASSSRGQSNTGELFF TRBJ2-2 once TRBV4-2 -
TGCGCCAGCAGGGATTTCCTAACCTACGAGCAGTACTTC CASRDFLTYEQYF TRBJ2-7 - TRBV5-1 -
TGTGCAAGTCGCTTAGCCGGAACAGTCCCCCGCGAAAATGAGCAGTTCTTC CASRLAGTVPRENEQFF TRBJ2-1 - TRBV12-2 -
TGCAGCGTTCAGCGGGGGGCCTCTGGCGAGCAGTACTTC CSVQRGASGEQYF TRBJ2-7 - TRBV29-1 TRBD2
TGTGCCAGCACCCTGGGGGTACTAGCAACAGATACGCAGTATTTT CASTLGVLATDTQYF TRBJ2-3 - TRBV27 -
TGTGCCAGCCAACCCAAAGGGGTTATGACTGGAAACACCATATATTTT CASQPKGVMTGNTIYF TRBJ1-3 - TRBV2 -
TGTGCCAGCTCAGGACCAGGGGGCTTCGAGCAGTACTTC CASSGPGGFEQYF TRBJ2-7 once TRBV18 TRBD1
TGTGCCAGCAGTGAAGCGGGGACCTATGAGCAGTACTTC CASSEAGTYEQYF TRBJ2-7 - TRBV6-5 TRBD2
TGTGCCAGCAGCCAAGCGGGGCGCGATGAAGCTTTCTTT CASSQAGRDEAFF TRBJ1-1 - TRBV4-2 -
TGCGCCAGCAGTGAAGGAGGGATCACTGAAGCTTTCTTT CASSEGGITEAFF TRBJ1-1 - TRBV10-1 -
TGTGCCTCCGCCGAAGACAGGGGTTACGAGCAGTACTTC CASAEDRGYEQYF TRBJ2-7 - TRBV10-3 TRBD1
TGTGCCAGCAAAGGGGACACAAATCAGCCCCAGCATTTT CASKGDTNQPQHF TRBJ1-5 - TRBV2 -
TGCGCCAGCAGCCGCATCGAAAGGACAGGGGAAGGAGAGACCCAGTACTTC CASSRIERTGEGETQYF TRBJ2-5 - TRBV5-1 TRBD1
TGCGCCAGCAGCCAAGCGGCGTGGACAGGGGTCAATGAGCAGTTCTTC CASSQAAWTGVNEQFF TRBJ2-1 - TRBV4-1 TRBD1
TGTGCCACCAGCAGAGATCGCGACCGGAACACTGAAGCTTTCTTT CATSRDRDRNTEAFF TRBJ1-1 - TRBV15 -
TGTGCCAGCAGCTTGCCCAACTCACAAGAGACCCAGTACTTC CASSLPNSQETQYF TRBJ2-5 - TRBV5-4 -
TGTGCCAGCTCACTAGCGGGGGTAGGCGAGCAGTTCTTC CASSLAGVGEQFF TRBJ2-1 - TRBV18 TRBD2
TGTGCCAGTAGTATTACAGGGCGGACTGAAGCTTTCTTT CASSITGRTEAFF TRBJ1-1 - TRBV19 -